This T cell receptor beta chain was sequenced during a study of shared clonotypes between healthy human individuals (dated by TCRdb to about 2020). Regarding the research as a whole: Three men and a couple of women, aged 18 to 49 years, made up the cohort. For each donor, CD4 naive and CD4 memory were each given three plates, CD8 naive was given two plates, and CD8 memory was given one plate. To estimate repertoire size and how much clonotypes are shared between individuals, the study performed deep sequencing of blood TCR repertoires from roughly five healthy adults. To increase sequencing depth and limit assay-specific biases, TCR repertoire library preparation and sequencing were carried out by different laboratories using diverse techniques. Leukapheresis yielded between about 0.94 and 8.9 billion PBMCs per donor.

Comments on this clone: Its antigen is unknown. Per-base quality was not reported, and no clone a single base away is much larger than it. Different DNA sequences within this sample yield the same CDR3.

Per the germline V gene (reference sequence), SGHKS is the CDR1 and YYEKEE is the CDR2. There are 14 amino acids in the CDR3, from cysteine to phenylalanine inclusive. CDR3 DNA only is kept here, 42 bases in frame from base 1. For this chain, trimming is 1 base at the V end and 5 bases at the J end, and the number of junction bases without a gene match is 3. The donors were healthy, HIV-negative adults with no recently reported acute infections or vaccinations. All donors were Caucasian adults living in Nashville, Tennessee, USA. Magnetic negative selection was used to enrich CD4+ T cells, after which naive cells were positively selected on CD45RA and the negative fraction became the memory subset. After blood collection by leukapheresis, PBMCs were isolated using Ficoll-Histopaque density gradient centrifugation and then cryopreserved in the vapor phase of liquid nitrogen. Purity and quantity of every magnetically sorted T cell population were checked by analytical flow cytometry. Genomic DNA was isolated from every sorted fraction and measured by UV absorbance on a Nanodrop 2000c.

Using the deep immunoSEQ assay, multiplex PCR amplified TCR CDR3 regions from genomic DNA. Extracted genomic DNA from each cell subset was spread evenly across all wells of several immunoSEQ 96-well plates, with each plate serving as a replicate. For sorted subsets, each replicate PCR was loaded with approximately 0.2 ug genomic DNA, equivalent to approximately 33,000 T cell genomes. Purified libraries were quantified with a Qubit 3.0 fluorometer, sized on a Bioanalyzer 2100, and re-quantified with the KAPA Library Quantification kit. A separate single-read 150-cycle Illumina NextSeq 550 flow cell was used to sequence each immunoSEQ 96-well plate. In the source study's methods: Because the immunoSEQ output included only junctional sequences and no quality scores, the filtering could not be the same as the filtering used for full-length reads. To assign V/J genes and CDR3, sequences were annotated using PyIR, a Python wrapper for IgBLAST v1.9, with IMGT germline references. Any read was removed if the V/J assignment was weak (E-value above 1e-6), the CDR3 was missing, or the read contained stop codons, out-of-frame junctions, or ambiguous translated residues. A V3J clonotype was defined by an identical inferred V gene, J gene, and CDR3 amino acid sequence. The percentage overlap between two repertoires was calculated by dividing the number of shared unique clonotypes by the size of the smaller repertoire. Repertoire richness was assessed with RTK rarefaction, the Chao1 estimator, and Recon v2.1 estimates of unobserved clonotypes. Generation probabilities for all TCRbeta clonotypes obtained by the gDNA method from a handful of donors were computed using OLGA. TCRdb obtained this table from immuneACCESS and retained in-frame rearrangements with V and J assigned. These tables miss some clones; where compared with another copy, unresolved V genes account for less than half of the shortfall, and the remainder is unexplained. V and J calls and clone size come straight from that table; D and trimming were deduced from the DNA. Across this sample there are 550,000 to 850,000 clones, with around 74% seen only once. The ten largest make up 1.5% to 2% of the sample.

General conclusions and limits of the study: Sampling was restricted to blood, and TCR repertoires in tissues likely differ from the TCR repertoires found in blood. Across several donors, approximately 5% of naive CD4, approximately 3.5% of naive CD8, roughly 2.3% of memory CD4, and approximately 0.42% of memory CD8 clonotypes were shared. Pairwise subsampling led to the expectation that sequencing depth would affect the degree of clonotype sharing among donors. Naive subsets generally had larger estimated clonotype richness than memory subsets did. The small number of donors limited the genetic and exposure-history diversity represented. Higher generation probabilities were observed for clonotypes shared by all four sorted-subset donors than for non-shared clonotypes. Even with the large sequencing depth, rarefaction of the sorted-subset datasets indicated that sequencing was incomplete.

The sequence joins TRBV5-5 to TRBJ2-5; 9 bases in between match TRBD1. The sequenced material came from memory CD4+ T cells sorted from blood. The label giving this sample's cell subset or site can be read as: CD45RA-negative fraction. This sequence originates from a woman in her thirties in good health. The CDR3 amino acid sequence is: CASSLTGGGETQYF. The nucleotides are TGTGCCAGCAGCTTGACAGGGGGCGGCGAGACCCAGTACTTC. Supplemented by the reference TRBV5-5 and TRBJ2-5 proteins around the CDR3, the complete variable domain is DAGVTQSPTHLIKTRGQQVTLRCSPISGHKSVSWYQQVLGQGPQFIFQYYEKEERGRGNFPDRFSARQFPNYSSELNVNALLLGDSALYLCASSLTGGGETQYFGPGTRLLVL.